A selection of T cell receptor beta chains follows, all from one sample in a study of T cells after yellow fever vaccination. One entry per CDR3 protein results from TCRdb running MiXCR on the 5' RACE reads. The sample carries around 250,000 distinct CDR3 sequences, less than 8.5% recorded once. The sequenced sample was CD4+ T cells sorted from PBMCs, obtained 15 days after the yellow fever booster vaccination. Source of these receptors: a man aged 30 to 39 who received the YFV17D yellow fever vaccine. CDR3s include the opening cysteine and the closing phenylalanine or tryptophan. Each record gives: V gene, J gene, CDR3 protein.

TRBV5-1	TRBJ1-1	CASSLNSRRLDTEAFF
TRBV29-1	TRBJ2-5	CSVGTGDLETQYF
TRBV20-1	TRBJ2-3	CSARPYGASGRGGADTQYF
TRBV11-2	TRBJ2-1	CASSSGTSGSSSYNEQFF
TRBV5-1	TRBJ1-5	CASSLDRGAGQPQHF
TRBV12-3/TRBV12-4	TRBJ2-7	CASSSEDRLYEQYF
TRBV20-1	TRBJ2-3	CSAPTAGLETDTQYF
TRBV19	TRBJ1-1	CASRTGLMNTEAFF
TRBV29-1	TRBJ2-7	CSVEQGSLGEQYF
TRBV7-2	TRBJ2-5	CASSFSADLQETQYF
TRBV9	TRBJ2-7	CASSAGGARNEQYF
TRBV5-6	TRBJ2-7	CASSFGEPSYEQYF
TRBV7-2	TRBJ2-7	CASSLAGTGRHEQYF
TRBV7-6	TRBJ2-7	CASSSVGVASEQYF
TRBV6-1	TRBJ2-5	CASSEMYPAAQYF
TRBV7-9	TRBJ2-7	CAIGPAASYEQYF
TRBV12-3/TRBV12-4	TRBJ1-5	CASSFAPGGQPQHF
TRBV20-1	TRBJ2-2	CSASGRPYRGGELFF
TRBV20-1	TRBJ1-1	CSAWTSENTEAFF
TRBV20-1	TRBJ2-1	CSARAGASSYNEQFF
TRBV4-1	TRBJ2-5	CASSLYDSIGGTGETQYF
TRBV20-1	TRBJ2-3	CSARDLTSTQYF
TRBV24-1	TRBJ1-1	CATSGPGGAEAFF
TRBV20-1	TRBJ2-4	CSATQHPGQGEFWNIQYF
TRBV6-6	TRBJ2-4	CASRIVAKNIQYF
TRBV5-1	TRBJ2-7	CASSLAHLSYEQYF
TRBV5-1	TRBJ2-1	CASSFDRVNEQFF
TRBV23-1	TRBJ2-5	CASSQSGSGRAQGCGTQYF
TRBV10-3	TRBJ1-1	CAISTGSRAFF